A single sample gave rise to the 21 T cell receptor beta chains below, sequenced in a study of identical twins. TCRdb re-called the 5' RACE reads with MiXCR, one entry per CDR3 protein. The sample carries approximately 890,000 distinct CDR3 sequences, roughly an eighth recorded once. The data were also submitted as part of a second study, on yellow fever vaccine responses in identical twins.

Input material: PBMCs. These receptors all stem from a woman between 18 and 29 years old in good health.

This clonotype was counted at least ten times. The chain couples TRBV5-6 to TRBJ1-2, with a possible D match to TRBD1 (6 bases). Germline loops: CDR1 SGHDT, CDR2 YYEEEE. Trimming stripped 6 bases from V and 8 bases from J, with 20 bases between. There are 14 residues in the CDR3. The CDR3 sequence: CASTKQGVGFGYTF. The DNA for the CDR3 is TGTGCCAGCACGAAACAGGGAGTAGGCTTCGGCTACACCTTC.

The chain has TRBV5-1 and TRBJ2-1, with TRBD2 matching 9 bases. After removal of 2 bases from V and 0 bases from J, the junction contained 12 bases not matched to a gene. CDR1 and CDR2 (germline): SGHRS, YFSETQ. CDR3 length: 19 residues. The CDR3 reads CASSFLGSGGPSSYNEQFF. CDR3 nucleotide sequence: TGCGCCAGCAGCTTCCTCGGTAGCGGGGGCCCGAGCTCCTACAATGAGCAGTTCTTC.

The CDR3: CASSYSRLGPPTEETQYF. The DNA for the CDR3 is TGTGCCAGCAGTTACTCGAGACTAGGCCCCCCCACTGAGGAGACCCAGTACTTC. The chain has TRBV6-5 and TRBJ2-5; the D gene is possibly TRBD2 (6 bases). V gave up 0 bases and J gave up 5 bases, with 22 bases separating them. CDR3 size: 18 residues. In germline, CDR1 is MNHEY, CDR2 SVGAGI.

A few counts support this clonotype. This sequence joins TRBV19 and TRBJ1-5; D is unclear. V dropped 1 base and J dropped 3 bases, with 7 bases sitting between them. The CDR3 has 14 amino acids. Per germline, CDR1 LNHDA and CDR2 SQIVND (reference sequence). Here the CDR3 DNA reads TGTGCCAGTAGTATAGTGGTCAACAATCAGCCCCAGCATTTT. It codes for CASSIVVNNQPQHF.

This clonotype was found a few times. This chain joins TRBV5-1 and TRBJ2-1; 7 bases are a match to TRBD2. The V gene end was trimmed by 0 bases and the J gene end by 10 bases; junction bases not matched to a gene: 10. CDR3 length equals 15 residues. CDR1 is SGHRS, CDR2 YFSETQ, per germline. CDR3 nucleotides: TGCGCCAGCAGCTTGGAAGGACTAGGGGTATGGGAGCAGTTCTTC. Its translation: CASSLEGLGVWEQFF.

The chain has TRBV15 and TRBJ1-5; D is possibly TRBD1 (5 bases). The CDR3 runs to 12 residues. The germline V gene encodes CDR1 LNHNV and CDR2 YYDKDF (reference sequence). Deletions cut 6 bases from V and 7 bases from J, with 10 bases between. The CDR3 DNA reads TGTGCCACCAGTCGGTGGGGGCAGCCCCAGCATTTT. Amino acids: CATSRWGQPQHF.

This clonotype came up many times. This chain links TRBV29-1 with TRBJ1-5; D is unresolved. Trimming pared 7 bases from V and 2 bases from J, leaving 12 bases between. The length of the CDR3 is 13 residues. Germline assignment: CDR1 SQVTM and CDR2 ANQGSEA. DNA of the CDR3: TGCAGCGCCAGAGAAGGTGGCAATCAGCCCCAGCATTTT. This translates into CSAREGGNQPQHF. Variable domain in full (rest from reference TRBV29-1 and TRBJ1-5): SAVISQKPSRDICQRGTSLTIQCQVDSQVTMMFWYRQQPGQSLTLIATANQGSEATYESGFVIDKFPISRPNLTFSTLTVSNMSPEDSSIYLCSAREGGNQPQHFGDGTRLSIL.

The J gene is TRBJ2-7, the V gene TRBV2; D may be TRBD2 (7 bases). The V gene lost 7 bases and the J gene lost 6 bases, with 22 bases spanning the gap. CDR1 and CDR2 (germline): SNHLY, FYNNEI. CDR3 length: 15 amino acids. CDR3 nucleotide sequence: TGTGCCAGCAAGGGGGGGAGCGGGGTTTTCGTCGAGCAGTACTTC. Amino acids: CASKGGSGVFVEQYF. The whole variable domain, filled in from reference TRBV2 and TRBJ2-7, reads EPEVTQTPSHQVTQMGQEVILRCVPISNHLYFYWYRQILGQKVEFLVSFYNNEISEKSEIFDDQFSVERPDGSNFTLKIRSTKLEDSAMYFCASKGGSGVFVEQYFGPGTRLTVT.

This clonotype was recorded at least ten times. This CDR3 is CASSYGAGNYGYTF. Here the CDR3 DNA reads TGTGCCAGCAGTTACGGAGCAGGAAACTATGGCTACACCTTC. The chain employs TRBV6-5 and TRBJ1-2; no firm D call. This CDR3 spans 14 amino acids. Germline V gene sequence: CDR1 MNHEY, CDR2 SVGAGI. Trimming shortened V by 2 bases and J by 2 bases, and 9 bases separated the two germline ends.

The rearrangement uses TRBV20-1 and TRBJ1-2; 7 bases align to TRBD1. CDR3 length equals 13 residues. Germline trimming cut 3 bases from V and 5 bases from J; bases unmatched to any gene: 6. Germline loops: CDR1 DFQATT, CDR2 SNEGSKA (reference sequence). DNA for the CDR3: TGCAGTGCTAGGAGCCAGGGGGGATATGGCTACACCTTC. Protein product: CSARSQGGYGYTF.

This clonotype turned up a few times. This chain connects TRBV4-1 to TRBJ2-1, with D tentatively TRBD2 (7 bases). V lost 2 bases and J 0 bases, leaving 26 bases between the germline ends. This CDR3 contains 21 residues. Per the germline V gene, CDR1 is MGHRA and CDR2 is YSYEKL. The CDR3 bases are TGCGCCAGCAGCCAACCCAATATATGGGGGGGCCTCTCCAGCTCCTACAATGAGCAGTTCTTC. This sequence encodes CASSQPNIWGGLSSSYNEQFF.

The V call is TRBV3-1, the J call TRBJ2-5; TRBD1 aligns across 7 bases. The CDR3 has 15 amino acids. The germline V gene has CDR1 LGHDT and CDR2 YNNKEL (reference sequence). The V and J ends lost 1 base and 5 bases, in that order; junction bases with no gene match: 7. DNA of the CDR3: TGTGCCAGCAGCCAAGGTCGACAGGGAAGGGAGACCCAGTACTTC. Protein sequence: CASSQGRQGRETQYF.

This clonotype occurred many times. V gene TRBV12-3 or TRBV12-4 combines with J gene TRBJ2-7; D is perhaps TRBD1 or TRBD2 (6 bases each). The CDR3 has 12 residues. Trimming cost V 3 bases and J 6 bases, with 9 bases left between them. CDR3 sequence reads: CASSFGGGEQYF. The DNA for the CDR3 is TGTGCCAGCAGTTTCGGGGGCGGCGAGCAGTACTTC.

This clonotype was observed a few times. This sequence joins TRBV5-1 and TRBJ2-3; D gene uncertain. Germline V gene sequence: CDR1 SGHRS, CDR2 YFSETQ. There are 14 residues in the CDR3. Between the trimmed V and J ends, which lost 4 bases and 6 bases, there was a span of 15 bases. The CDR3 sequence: CASSPGSPSDTQYF. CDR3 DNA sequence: TGCGCCAGCAGCCCTGGAAGCCCGTCGGATACGCAGTATTTT.

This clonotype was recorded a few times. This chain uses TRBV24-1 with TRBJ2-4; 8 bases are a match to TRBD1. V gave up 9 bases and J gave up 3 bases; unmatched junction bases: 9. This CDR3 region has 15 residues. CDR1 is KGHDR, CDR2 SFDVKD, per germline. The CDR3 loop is CATSGTGDGKNIQYF. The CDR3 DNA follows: TGTGCCACCTCCGGGACAGGTGATGGCAAAAACATTCAGTACTTC.

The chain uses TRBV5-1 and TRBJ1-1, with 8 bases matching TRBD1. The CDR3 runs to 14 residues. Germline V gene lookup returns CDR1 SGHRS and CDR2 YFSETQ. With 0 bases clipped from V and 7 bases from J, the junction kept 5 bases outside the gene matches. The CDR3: CASSLAPDRGEAFF. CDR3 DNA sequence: TGCGCCAGCAGCTTGGCCCCCGACAGGGGTGAAGCTTTCTTT.

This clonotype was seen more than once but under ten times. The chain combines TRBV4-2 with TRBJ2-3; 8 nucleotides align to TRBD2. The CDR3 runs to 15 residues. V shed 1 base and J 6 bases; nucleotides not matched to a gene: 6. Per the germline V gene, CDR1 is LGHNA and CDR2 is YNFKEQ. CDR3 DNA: TGTGCCAGCAGCCAAGTACGGGGGGGCGGTGATACGCAGTATTTT. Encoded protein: CASSQVRGGGDTQYF.

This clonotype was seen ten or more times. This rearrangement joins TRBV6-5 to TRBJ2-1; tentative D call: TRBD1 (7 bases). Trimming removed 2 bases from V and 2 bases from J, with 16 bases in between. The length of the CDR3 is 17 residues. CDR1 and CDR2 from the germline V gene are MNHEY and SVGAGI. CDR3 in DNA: TGTGCCAGCAGTTACCCGCAGGGGGAGCGGGCCTACAATGAGCAGTTCTTC. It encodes CASSYPQGERAYNEQFF.

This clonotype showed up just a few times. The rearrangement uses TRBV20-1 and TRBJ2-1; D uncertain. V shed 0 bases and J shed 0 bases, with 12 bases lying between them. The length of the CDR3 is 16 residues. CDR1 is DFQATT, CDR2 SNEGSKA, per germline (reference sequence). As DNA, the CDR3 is TGCAGTGCTAGAGATCGGTCTAGACACTCCTACAATGAGCAGTTCTTC. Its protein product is CSARDRSRHSYNEQFF.

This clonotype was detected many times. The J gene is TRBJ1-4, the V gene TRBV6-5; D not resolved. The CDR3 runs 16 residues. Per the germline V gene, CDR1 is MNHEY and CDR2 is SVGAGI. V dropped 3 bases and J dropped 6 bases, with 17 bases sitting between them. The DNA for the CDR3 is TGTGCCAGCAGTTATCTGCTTGAACCTGGAGATGAAAAACTGTTTTTT. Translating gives CASSYLLEPGDEKLFF.

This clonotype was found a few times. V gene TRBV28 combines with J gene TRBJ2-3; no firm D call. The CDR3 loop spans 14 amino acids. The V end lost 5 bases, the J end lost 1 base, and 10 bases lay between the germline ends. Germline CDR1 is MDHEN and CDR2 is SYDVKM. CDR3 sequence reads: CASSQNPGTDTQYF. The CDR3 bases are TGTGCCAGCAGTCAAAACCCGGGCACAGATACGCAGTATTTT.